Below, one T cell receptor beta chain is given with its context. What this receptor recognizes is not known. No per-base quality is available; no much larger clone lies one base away. Sequences SGHRS (CDR1) and YFSETQ (CDR2) are obtained from the germline V gene. The CDR3 contains 11 residues, cysteine and phenylalanine counted. The CDR3 DNA has 33 bases and is translated from base 1. V is shortened by 7 bases, J by 4 bases, and the region joining them spans 9 bases. This record belongs to a study of identical twins (dated by TCRdb to between 2015 and 2016). Study-wide context: To test whether fetal clonotypes persist, this study deep-sequenced TCR alpha and beta repertoires from monozygotic twins, from unrelated adults of various ages, and from cord blood. To rule out contamination, replicate twin experiments were performed at different times with different library preparation protocols. The paper's findings and limits, for the study overall: Recombination models systematically underestimated out-of-frame TCR alpha sharing in monozygotic twins but agreed with sharing between unrelated individuals. Because the same donors could not be followed over many years, conclusions were based on cross-sectional statistical analysis. Zero-insertion analyses could be partly confounded by invariant T cells such as MAIT and iNKT, although diverse VJ usage argued against such confounding for most clonotypes. Abundant cord blood beta clonotypes carried fewer insertions; young adult naive repertoires showed a weaker similar trend, while memory repertoires showed none. In beta out-of-frame sequences, excess twin sharing was weaker, because having fewer shared sequences lowered the signal-to-noise ratio. Compared with coincidental sharing between unrelated individuals, out-of-frame TCR alpha sequences shared between twins had an excess of sequences with low generation probability.

Libraries came from 5' RACE. The sample was run on an Illumina HiSeq 2000. A universal primer binding site was introduced by template switching, and a unique molecular identifier was present in the final cDNA, enabling accurate counting of TCR cDNA molecules. Specific primers in the conserved constant-segment region were used to synthesize first-strand cDNA for the TCR alpha and beta chains. To control for contamination, every cDNA library was double barcoded, receiving both a SMART-Mk sample barcode and Illumina barcodes. Two successive PCR steps introduced TruSeq adapter sequences along with Illumina sample barcodes. The TCR alpha and beta cDNA libraries were sequenced on the Illumina HiSeq platform using custom primers. The study's processing was this. Unique molecular identifiers were extracted from raw reads with MiGEC, and CDR3 positions were determined with MiXCR. Recombination models were inferred per individual with the repgenHMM and IGoR tools using an EM algorithm. The tcR package in R was used for shared clonotype analysis, with sharing normalized by the product of cloneset sizes. To study raw recombination without the effects of thymic and clonal selection, out-of-frame nonproductive sequences were analyzed. TCRdb passed the public sequencing reads through fastp at Q25 and MiXCR, retaining productive beta sequences. Entries are consolidated by CDR3 protein sequence, retaining the most common genes and DNA. Here the V and J calls rest on TCRdb's processing, not on the authors' analysis. For this sample there are around 500,000 distinct CDR3 sequences; approximately 14% appear just once. The ten largest clonotypes hold around 0.48% of the sample.

Every donor in the study was a healthy Caucasian. The twin cohort comprised three pairs of female monozygotic twins, all aged about 18 to 29 years. Positive isolation kits from Invitrogen were used to isolate CD4+ and CD8+ T cell populations. This same sample was also part of a study on yellow fever vaccine responses in identical twins. Taken from the second paper: The T cell response to vaccination in identical twins was reported by the authors to appear partly convergent and partly personalized. In the study, vaccine-responding T cell clones were precisely tracked in identical twins.

The sample comprised CD4+ T cells sorted from blood. The V gene is TRBV5-1 and the J gene is TRBJ2-7, with the D gene call left open. The TCR was taken from a woman aged 18-29 years in good health. The CDR3 protein is CASANKYEQYF. The DNA sequence is given as TGCGCCAGCGCGAACAAATACGAGCAGTACTTC.